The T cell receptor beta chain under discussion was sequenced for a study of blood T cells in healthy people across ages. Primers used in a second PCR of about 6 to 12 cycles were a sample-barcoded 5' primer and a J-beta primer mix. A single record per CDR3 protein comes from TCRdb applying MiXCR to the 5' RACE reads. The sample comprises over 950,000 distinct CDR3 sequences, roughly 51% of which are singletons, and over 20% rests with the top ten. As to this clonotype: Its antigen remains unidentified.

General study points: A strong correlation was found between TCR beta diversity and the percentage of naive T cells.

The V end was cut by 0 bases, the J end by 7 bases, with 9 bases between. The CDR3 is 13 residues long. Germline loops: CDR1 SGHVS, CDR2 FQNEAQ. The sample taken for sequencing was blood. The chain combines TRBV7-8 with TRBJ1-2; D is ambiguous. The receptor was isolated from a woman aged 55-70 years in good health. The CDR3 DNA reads TGTGCCAGCAGCTTAGCAGCCAGAGGTGGCTACACCTTC. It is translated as CASSLAARGGYTF.